The 3 T cell receptor beta chains below all came from one sample that was sequenced in a study of cytomegalovirus exposure and HLA in healthy donors. PCR amplification relied on 60 Vbeta primers (plus 13 Jbeta primers). This table comes from immunoSEQ multiplex PCR, and its TCRdb copy is limited to in-frame clones, with some not included. The top ten clones hold roughly 7.7% of a sample with roughly 100,000 clones, approximately 80% of them seen once. The sample was PBMCs. The receptors here all came from a female donor in good health and CMV-seronegative.

The J gene is TRBJ2-3, the V gene TRBV11-3; possibly TRBD1 for D (5 bases). CDR1 and CDR2 from the germline V gene are SGHNT and YENEEA. The CDR3 has 13 amino acids. V gave up 1 base and J gave up 6 bases, with 8 bases separating them. The DNA for the CDR3 is TGTGCCAGCAGCTTAGTCTCAGGGGATACGCAGTATTTT. It specifies CASSLVSGDTQYF.

This clone occurred once. V gene TRBV7-3 combines with J gene TRBJ2-2; D is uncertain. Trimming stripped 5 bases from V and 7 bases from J, with 20 bases between. CDR1 and CDR2 from the germline V gene are SGHTA and FQGTGA. The CDR3 loop spans 16 amino acids. In DNA form, the CDR3 reads TGTGCCAGCAGCCCGGGTACCCGGGTGGGTAGCGGGGAGCTGTTTTTT. Translated, it gives CASSPGTRVGSGELFF.

This clone was picked up one time. The chain carries TRBV27 and TRBJ1-3; a weak D match, TRBD1 (5 bases). Per the germline V gene, CDR1 is MNHEY and CDR2 is SMNVEV (reference sequence). The CDR3 spans 14 residues. Between the trimmed V and J ends, which lost 9 bases and 8 bases, there was a span of 20 bases. CDR3 amino acids: CASASWGDRDTIYF. Written as DNA, the CDR3 is TGTGCCAGTGCCTCTTGGGGTGACAGAGACACCATATATTTT.